This T cell receptor (beta chain) was documented in a study of shared clonotypes between healthy human individuals. Remarks on this clone: Its antigen is unidentified.

Naive CD8 cells were CD45RO-negative, positively selected for CCR7, excluding terminally differentiated effector memory CD45RA+ cells. Unmatched junction bases numbered 6, after V lost 6 bases and J lost 3 bases. Germline values: CDR1 MDHEN, CDR2 SYDVKM. The CDR3 length is 14 residues. Study outcomes and limitations: Larger estimated richness was generally recorded for naive subsets relative to memory subsets. An effect of sequencing depth on clonotype sharing among donors was expected.

As processed by the authors: Without quality scores, immunoSEQ junctional reads could not be filtered like full-length reads. Libraries were prepared by immunoSEQ multiplex PCR; TCRdb keeps only in-frame clonotypes and omits some of them. The DNA was the basis for D and trimming; V, J and clone size are from that table. Of fewer than 1 million clones listed, 96% are singletons. Sequenced input: naive CD8+ T cells sorted from blood. This sequence originates from a man aged 30-40 years in good health. The gene calls are TRBV28 and TRBJ2-7; TRBD1 agrees at 9 bases. CDR3 nucleotides: TGTGCCAGCAGCGTCGGGACAGGGAGCTACGAGCAGTACTTC. Protein sequence: CASSVGTGSYEQYF.